The clone carrying this T cell receptor (beta chain) was detected ten times or more. Its antigen is unknown. CDR1 is SGHAT, CDR2 FQNNGV, per germline. The CDR3 is made up of 13 amino acids. V was clipped by 6 bases and J by 4 bases, with 10 bases between them. The sample is drawn from a study of regulatory T cells in long-lasting Graves disease. Study observations and caveats: Persistent disease was characterized by preferential usage of TRBV28, TRBJ1-2 and TRBJ2-5.

Construction of the TCR beta libraries employed iRepertoire HTBI primers in conjunction with Arm-PCR of CDR3 regions. Authors' analysis steps: Taken together, the samples had around 60 TRBV and around 14 TRBJ segments identified. MiXCR was run by TCRdb on the multiplex PCR reads, yielding one entry per CDR3 protein. These V and J calls derive from TCRdb rather than the authors' analysis. The sample lists over 350,000 distinct CDR3 sequences; approximately 15% were seen once. Time point meaning: newly diagnosed GD, antithyroid drugs for less than 3 months. The authors made the TCR library using RNA they extracted from PBMCs. This same sample was also taken into another study, of T cells in Graves' hyperthyroidism and ophthalmopathy. That paper notes: Blood held most thyroid clonotypes expanded above 0.001 frequency.

The sequence was collected from a woman aged 45 to 65 with Graves disease. Source: peripheral blood mononuclear cells (PBMCs), taken at new diagnosis, from a patient treated with antithyroid drugs. The rearrangement uses TRBV11-2 and TRBJ2-1; D is perhaps TRBD2 (6 bases). The CDR3 spells CASRTSSYNEQFF. CDR3 DNA: TGTGCCAGCAGGACTAGTTCTTACAATGAGCAGTTCTTC.